The 15 T cell receptor delta chains below all came from one sample that was sequenced in a study of Vδ1+ human thymocytes. These receptors have no known antigen. Whole-study results and caveats: Thymic TRG and TRD repertoires appeared highly polyclonal, with Gaussian CDR3 length distributions.

Sequences come from RNA converted to cDNA by reverse transcription. The CDR3 regions were amplified by multiplex PCR from V-gene primers to a constant-region primer. TCRdb re-processed the multiplex PCR reads via CATT. The table records some 25,000 delta-chain clones, about 7% of them present only once. The specimen was Vdelta1+ gamma-delta thymocytes from the thymus. Subset reported: FACS-sorted CD3+ TCRalphabeta- TCRVdelta1+ TCRVdelta2- thymocytes. The receptors come from a girl under three years old who had congenital heart surgery.

This clone was counted between two and nine times. The chain joins TRDV1 to TRDJ1; the match to TRDD3 covers 10 bases. Germline V gives CDR1 TSWWSYY, CDR2 QGS. V was pared by 0 bases and J by 7 bases, with 35 bases of the junction left unmatched. This CDR3 region has 25 residues. The DNA of the CDR3 is TGTGCTCTTGGGGAACTACGAGGGATCGACTTCCCACGCAGGGAGGTGGGGGATACCCGTATTAAACTCATCTTT. This encodes CALGELRGIDFPRREVGDTRIKLIF.

This clone was seen a handful of times. V and J are TRDV1 and TRDJ1; D gene ambiguous. The CDR3 is 15 amino acids. Germline CDR1 TSWWSYY, CDR2 QGS. The ends were cut back, 1 base at V and 0 bases at J, with 9 bases in the middle. DNA of the CDR3: TGTGCTCTTGGGGAACGACGATTGTACACCGATAAACTCATCTTT. This translates into CALGERRLYTDKLIF.

This clone appeared a few times. The V call is TRDV1, the J call TRDJ1; D not resolved. CDR1 TSWWSYY and CDR2 QGS come from the germline V gene. V was pared by 5 bases and J by 0 bases, with 34 bases between. The CDR3 totals 22 residues. CDR3 sequence reads: CALGSPPASVGSPPLYTDKLIF. In DNA, the CDR3 is TGTGCTCTTGGGTCCCCGCCCGCCTCCGTCGGGAGTCCTCCCTTGTACACCGATAAACTCATCTTT.

This clone was detected only a few times. The chain couples TRDV1 to TRDJ1; 12 positions match TRDD3. The CDR3 has 24 amino acids. V trimming: 5 bases; J trimming: 1 base; junction bases outside the gene matches: 29. The germline CDR1 and CDR2 sequences are TSWWSYY and QGS. This CDR3 is CALGTPRGDPLGYWGIPFTDKLIF. The CDR3 nucleotides are TGTGCTCTTGGGACCCCTCGAGGGGATCCCCTGGGGTACTGGGGGATACCATTCACCGATAAACTCATCTTT.

This clone was seen a handful of times. The chain carries TRDV1 and TRDJ1, with 10 bases aligning to TRDD3. Germline CDR1 TSWWSYY, CDR2 QGS. Unmatched junction bases numbered 24, after V lost 9 bases and J lost 2 bases. The CDR3 runs to 20 residues. The CDR3 DNA reads as TGTGCTCTGGCGAAAGCTCTCACGTACTGGGGGATCTCGCTAACCGATAAACTCATCTTT. Its translation is CALAKALTYWGISLTDKLIF.

This clone was detected only a few times. The chain combines TRDV1 with TRDJ1; 10 bases fit TRDD3. Looked up from germline, CDR1 is TSWWSYY and CDR2 is QGS. Trimming took 3 bases from V and 8 from J; bases not matched to a gene: 21. This CDR3 spans 19 amino acids. The CDR3 is CALGELFPDTGGSLLKLIF. The DNA of the CDR3 is TGTGCTCTTGGGGAGCTTTTTCCGGATACTGGGGGATCCCTGCTCAAACTCATCTTT.

The J segment is TRDJ1; no V gene was assigned; the table calls TRDD3, which could not be checked here. The CDR3 extends over 19 amino acids. The CDR3 DNA sequence: TGTGCTCTTGGGGCACTATTTTTTACTGGGGGATACGACACCGATAAACTCATCTTT. Translating it yields CALGALFFTGGYDTDKLIF.

The chain carries TRDV1 and TRDJ1; D remains unclear. The CDR3 covers 18 residues. Germline CDR1 TSWWSYY, CDR2 QGS. V was trimmed by 0 bases and J by 0 bases, leaving 17 bases between them. The CDR3 region has the DNA TGTGCTCTTGGGGAACTCGCTCATACCCGTCCCCACACCGATAAACTCATCTTT. Its protein is CALGELAHTRPHTDKLIF.

V is TRDV1 and J is TRDJ1, with 10 bases fitting TRDD3. Per germline, CDR1 TSWWSYY and CDR2 QGS. The CDR3 is 13 amino acids. The CDR3 nucleotides are TGTGCCTTATTCGACATCCTGGGGGATAAGATCATCTTT. It codes for CALFDILGDKIIF.

This clone was counted only a few times. This chain links TRDV1 with TRDJ1; TRDD3 matches 12 bases. V lost 1 base and J lost 1; bases outside the gene matches: 10. The CDR3 is made up of 19 amino acids. Germline V CDR1 and CDR2: TSWWSYY, QGS. CDR3: CALGEPHLYWGIPTDKLIF. The DNA of the CDR3 is TGTGCTCTTGGGGAACCGCACCTGTACTGGGGGATACCCACCGATAAACTCATCTTT.

Details on this clone: With a much larger clone just one base away, this may be a read error. The identical CDR3 is also encoded by other nucleotide sequences in the sample. The V and J genes are TRDV2 and TRDJ1, with 13 positions matching TRDD3. The CDR3 runs to 17 residues. CDR1 is GEAIGNYY and CDR2 is EKD in the germline V gene. CDR3 region: CACDTRDWGIRSHKLIF. CDR3 bases: TGTGCCTGTGACACGAGAGACTGGGGGATACGCAGCCATAAGCTCATCTTT.

This clone occurred a few times. The V call is TRDV1, the J call TRDJ1; no clear D. Germline CDR1 reads TSWWSYY; CDR2 reads QGS. Between the trimmed V and J ends, which lost 3 bases and 10 bases, there was a span of 12 bases. The CDR3 is made up of 12 amino acids. CDR3 nucleotide sequence: TGTGCTCTTGGGGATCCCCTCATCAGACTCATCTTT. The encoded protein is CALGDPLIRLIF.

This clone has a handful of counts. The identical CDR3 is also encoded by other nucleotide sequences in the sample. V usage is TRDV1 and J usage is TRDJ1, with D possibly matching TRDD2 (6 bases). Looked up from germline, CDR1 is TSWWSYY and CDR2 is QGS. This CDR3 spans 19 amino acids. Trimming removed 0 bases at V and 0 bases at J, with 20 bases between. The CDR3 sequence: CALGELNPTVKTYTDKLIF. CDR3 DNA sequence: TGTGCTCTTGGGGAACTAAATCCTACCGTTAAAACGTACACCGATAAACTCATCTTT.

This clone rates as medium-sized. The chain recombines TRDV2 with TRDJ1; D not certain. V was pared by 4 bases and J by 0 bases, with 17 bases between. CDR3 size: 16 residues. From germline, CDR1 is GEAIGNYY and CDR2 EKD. CDR3 amino acids: CACDHPLRTNTDKLIF. Written as DNA, the CDR3 is TGTGCCTGTGATCATCCTCTACGGACGAACACCGATAAACTCATCTTT.

This clone came up a few times. The chain couples TRDV1 to TRDJ1; TRDD3 matches 7 bases. The CDR3 covers 17 residues. From germline, CDR1 is TSWWSYY and CDR2 QGS. V was pared by 2 bases and J by 2 bases, with 11 bases of the junction left unmatched. The CDR3: CALGEYSLVLGTDKLIF. DNA of the CDR3: TGTGCTCTTGGGGAATATTCCCTCGTACTGGGGACCGATAAACTCATCTTT.